Following are 32 T cell receptor beta chains from one sample sequenced in a study of cytomegalovirus exposure and HLA in healthy donors. Use of 60 Vbeta and 13 Jbeta primers characterized the PCR. This table comes from immunoSEQ multiplex PCR, and its TCRdb copy is limited to in-frame clones, with some not included. The sample shows roughly 150,000 clones, about 85% of them seen only once. The specimen sequenced was PBMCs. The receptors were sampled from a boy younger than 10 in good health and CMV-seronegative.

V usage is TRBV9 and J usage is TRBJ2-7; no reliable D call. Germline values: CDR1 SGDLS, CDR2 YYNGEE. This CDR3 is built from 18 residues. V gave up 0 bases and J gave up 0 bases, with 19 bases separating them. CDR3 sequence reads: CASSVGYSSQSISYEQYF. CDR3 sequence (DNA): TGTGCCAGCAGCGTAGGGTATTCATCTCAGTCGATCTCCTACGAGCAGTACTTC.

The CDR3 sequence: CASRWTSGQETQYF. CDR3 bases: TGTGCCAGCAGGTGGACTAGCGGACAAGAGACCCAGTACTTC. The J gene is TRBJ2-5, the V gene TRBV5-6; TRBD2 matches 10 bases. Germline CDR1 reads SGHDT; CDR2 reads YYEEEE. This CDR3 has 14 residues. V was pared by 5 bases and J by 2 bases, with 3 bases of the junction left unmatched.

V usage is TRBV6-5 and J usage is TRBJ2-1; 7 bases are shared with TRBD2. The CDR3 runs 12 residues. Unmatched junction bases numbered 4, after V lost 7 bases and J lost 7 bases. In germline, CDR1 is MNHEY, CDR2 SVGAGI. CDR3 in DNA: TGTGCCAGCACCTCACTAGCGAATGAGCAGTTCTTC. Encoded protein: CASTSLANEQFF.

The chain couples TRBV2 to TRBJ1-1, with D unresolved. Germline V gene lookup returns CDR1 SNHLY and CDR2 FYNNEI. The CDR3 has 13 amino acids. V dropped 9 bases and J dropped 11 bases, with 22 bases sitting between them. Here the CDR3 reads CASFKPDSPRAFF. The DNA for the CDR3 is TGTGCCAGTTTCAAGCCAGACTCCCCTCGCGCTTTCTTT.

With respect to this clone: The junction shows a germline mismatch at one end, possibly a read error. V is TRBV7-9 and J is TRBJ2-1; no definite D call. Germline CDR1 and CDR2: SEHNR and FQNEAQ (reference sequence). The CDR3 is 14 amino acids. The CDR3 DNA reads TGTTCCAGCAGCTTCGGTAGCTCCTACAATGAGCAGTTCTTC. Encoded protein: CSSSFGSSYNEQFF.

This clone showed up just a few times. CDR3 residues: CASSLVRGAYNEQFF. CDR3 nucleotide sequence: TGTGCCAGCAGCTTAGTGCGGGGCGCCTACAATGAGCAGTTCTTC. J is TRBJ2-1 and V is TRBV7-9; maybe TRBD2 (6 bases). CDR3 length: 15 amino acids. In germline, CDR1 is SEHNR, CDR2 FQNEAQ (reference sequence). V gave up 1 base and J gave up 2 bases, with 9 bases separating them.

The V call is TRBV5-6, the J call TRBJ2-7; D is possibly TRBD1 (5 bases). V was cut by 0 bases and J by 4 bases, with 8 bases left in between. The CDR3 spans 13 residues. Germline-derived CDR1 and CDR2 are SGHDT and YYEEEE. Here the CDR3 DNA reads TGTGCCAGCAGCTTGGCCCCAGGGTACGAGCAGTACGTC. Protein sequence: CASSLAPGYEQYV.

The V and J genes are TRBV7-2 and TRBJ2-1; 9 nucleotides align to TRBD2. From germline, CDR1 is SGHTA and CDR2 FQGNSA. The V segment lost 2 bases and the J segment 3 bases; nucleotides outside the gene matches: 5. The CDR3 consists of 16 residues. CDR3 coding DNA: TGTGCCAGCAGCTTAACCGGGACTAGCAGCTACAATGAGCAGTTCTTC. Translating gives CASSLTGTSSYNEQFF.

This clone was found a few times. V is TRBV6-1 and J is TRBJ2-5; TRBD2 matches at 9 bases. CDR1 MNHNS and CDR2 SASEGT come from the germline V gene. V lost 4 bases, J lost 0 bases, and 3 bases stayed unmatched. The CDR3 totals 15 residues. The chain's CDR3 is CASSVRGGDQETQYF. The CDR3, as DNA: TGTGCCAGCAGTGTCCGCGGGGGGGACCAAGAGACCCAGTACTTC.

This clone was seen a handful of times. The genes are TRBV30 and TRBJ2-4; D gene uncertain. This CDR3 is built from 14 residues. The V and J ends lost 1 base and 8 bases respectively, with 15 bases between them. Germline V gene sequence: CDR1 GTSNPN, CDR2 SVGIG (reference sequence). CDR3 DNA sequence: TGTGCCTGGAGTGCCGGAACTCCTGAGGACATTCAGTACTTC. It encodes CAWSAGTPEDIQYF.

Comment on this clone: In the same sample, other DNA sequences code for this CDR3. The chain uses TRBV28 and TRBJ1-6; D gene uncertain. The CDR3 is 16 amino acids. Germline lookup yields CDR1 MDHEN and CDR2 SYDVKM. Trimming pared 3 bases from V and 0 bases from J, leaving 9 bases between. CDR3 sequence (DNA): TGTGCCAGCAGTTTGGACTCCAGCTCCTATAATTCACCCCTCCACTTT. It specifies CASSLDSSSYNSPLHF.

The chain combines TRBV6-6 with TRBJ1-4, with D possibly matching TRBD1 (5 bases). There are 12 residues in the CDR3. Trimming removed 2 bases from V and 14 bases from J, with 12 bases in between. CDR1 and CDR2 (germline): MNHNY, SVGAGI (reference sequence). The CDR3 region is CASSYQGGMLFF. CDR3 DNA sequence: TGTGCCAGCAGTTACCAGGGAGGGATGCTGTTTTTT.

The V call is TRBV27, the J call TRBJ2-5, with 7 positions matching TRBD2. The CDR3 covers 17 residues. Germline V CDR1 and CDR2: MNHEY, SMNVEV (reference sequence). Germline trimming cut 0 bases from V and 6 bases from J; bases unmatched to any gene: 13. The CDR3 DNA is TGTGCCAGCAGTTTATCGAGGGGAGTGGCGGGAGTAAAGACCCAGTACTTC. Amino acid sequence: CASSLSRGVAGVKTQYF.

The J gene is TRBJ2-3, the V gene TRBV15, with D unclear. The CDR3 has 14 amino acids. Trimming stripped 0 bases from V and 4 bases from J, with 8 bases between. From germline, CDR1 is LNHNV and CDR2 YYDKDF (reference sequence). CDR3 in DNA: TGTGCCACCAGCAGAGATCCGCGTGCAGATACGCAGTATTTT. Protein product: CATSRDPRADTQYF.

The J gene is TRBJ1-4, the V gene TRBV6-1; D possibly corresponds to TRBD1 (6 bases). Germline loops: CDR1 MNHNS, CDR2 SASEGT. CDR3 length: 15 residues. V gave up 5 bases and J gave up 7 bases, with 17 bases separating them. CDR3 in DNA: TGTGCCAGCAGTCCGGACGGGAGGGGGAGTGAAAAACTGTTTTTT. Translated: CASSPDGRGSEKLFF.

V usage is TRBV18 and J usage is TRBJ2-2; TRBD2 agrees at 10 bases. This CDR3 has 16 residues. V dropped 6 bases and J dropped 5; count of bases not matched to a gene: 9. CDR1 is KGHSH, CDR2 LQKENI, per germline. CDR3 coding DNA: TGTGCCAGCTCCCCTCTAGCGGGGGCCGCTACCGGGGAGCTGTTTTTT. This codes for CASSPLAGAATGELFF.

Only one count was recorded for this clone. J is TRBJ2-7 and V is TRBV7-9, with D maybe TRBD1 (6 bases). The CDR3 is 12 residues long. Germline values: CDR1 SEHNR, CDR2 FQNEAQ (reference sequence). DNA of the CDR3: TGTTCCGGAGATAAGGGGGACTACGAGCAGTACTTC. This gives the protein CSGDKGDYEQYF. The variable domain in full, with the rest retrieved from reference TRBV7-9 and TRBJ2-7, is DTGVSQNPRHKITKRGQNVTFRCDPISEHNRLYWYRQTLGQGPEFLTYFQNEAQLEKSRLLSDRFSAERPKGSFSTLEIQRTEQGDSAMYLCSGDKGDYEQYFGPGTRLTVT.

The chain carries TRBV9 and TRBJ2-7, with 9 bases that match TRBD2. The CDR3 is made up of 17 amino acids. The germline V gene has CDR1 SGDLS and CDR2 YYNGEE. V lost 0 bases and J lost 4; bases outside the gene matches: 11. The CDR3 DNA is TGTGCCAGCAGCGTAGGAGGGGGTAGCGGGAGTATGTACGAGCAGTACTTC. Translated: CASSVGGGSGSMYEQYF. The full variable domain, in which reference TRBV9 and TRBJ2-7 provide the parts outside the CDR3, is DSGVTQTPKHLITATGQRVTLRCSPRSGDLSVYWYQQSLDQGLQFLIQYYNGEERAKGNILERFSAQQFPDLHSELNLSSLELGDSALYFCASSVGGGSGSMYEQYFGPGTRLTVT.

This clone was seen a few times. The genes are TRBV4-2 and TRBJ2-5; the match to TRBD2 covers 8 bases. V shed 2 bases and J 1 base; nucleotides not matched to a gene: 9. Germline loops: CDR1 LGHNA, CDR2 YNFKEQ. This CDR3 is 17 amino acids long. The CDR3 reads CASSQYGGRGGQETQYF. As DNA, the CDR3 is TGTGCCAGCAGCCAATACGGAGGTCGGGGGGGCCAAGAGACCCAGTACTTC.

The chain links TRBV5-1 to TRBJ1-2, with TRBD1 as a possible D gene (5 bases). Trimming left V 4 bases short and J 8 bases short, with 18 bases between. The CDR3 covers 14 residues. Germline V CDR1 and CDR2: SGHRS, YFSETQ. Written as DNA, the CDR3 is TGCGCCAGCAGCCCGGATCTGGCAGGGAAGGGCTACACCTTC. Amino acids: CASSPDLAGKGYTF.

The gene calls are TRBV5-1 and TRBJ1-6, with D uncertain. The CDR3 totals 15 residues. V lost 2 bases to trimming and J lost 4 bases, with 10 bases between them. Germline-derived CDR1 and CDR2 are SGHRS and YFSETQ. The CDR3: CASSFVAGYNSPLHF. The CDR3 coding sequence is TGCGCCAGCAGCTTCGTTGCAGGATATAATTCACCCCTCCACTTT.

The rearrangement links TRBV18 to TRBJ2-7, with 9 bases that match TRBD1. V shed 4 bases and J 3 bases; nucleotides not matched to a gene: 7. Germline CDR1 KGHSH, CDR2 LQKENI. The CDR3 has 15 residues. CDR3 in amino acids: CASSQGTGPLYEQYV. The CDR3 DNA reads TGTGCCAGCTCACAAGGGACAGGGCCCCTCTACGAGCAGTACGTC.

This chain connects TRBV5-6 to TRBJ2-5, with TRBD1 matching 10 bases. This CDR3 is 15 amino acids long. Trimming took 4 bases from V and 5 from J; bases not matched to a gene: 8. Germline V gene sequence: CDR1 SGHDT, CDR2 YYEEEE. In nucleotides, the CDR3 is TGTGCCAGCAGCGCGAGGACAGGGGGTCGGGAGACCCAGTACTTC. Protein product: CASSARTGGRETQYF.

A word on this clone: Other nucleotide sequences from this sample produce the same CDR3. The rearrangement links TRBV5-1 to TRBJ1-5; tentative D call: TRBD1 (5 bases). CDR3 size: 16 residues. V was trimmed by 0 bases and J by 2 bases, leaving 12 bases between them. CDR1 is SGHRS and CDR2 is YFSETQ in the germline V gene. In DNA, the CDR3 is TGCGCCAGCAGCTTGGGAAGTGGGGGGGGCAATCAGCCCCAGCATTTT. It codes for CASSLGSGGGNQPQHF.

This clone has a single count. This chain joins TRBV4-1 and TRBJ1-2, with D possibly TRBD1 on 6 matching bases. Germline values: CDR1 MGHRA, CDR2 YSYEKL. The length of the CDR3 is 17 residues. Trimming left V 1 base short and J 0 bases short, with 15 bases between. DNA of the CDR3: TGCGCCAGCAGCCAAGGCCCGGGGGGCGCTACTAACTATGGCTACACCTTC. Its translation is CASSQGPGGATNYGYTF.

This clone was observed a single time. The J gene is TRBJ2-3, the V gene TRBV28; 15 bases match TRBD2. The germline gives CDR1 MDHEN, CDR2 SYDVKM. V shed 4 bases and J 6 bases; nucleotides not matched to a gene: 11. This CDR3 contains 18 residues. The CDR3 is CASSSSPGLAGGWDTQYF. The CDR3 DNA follows: TGTGCCAGCAGTTCCTCCCCCGGACTAGCGGGGGGGTGGGATACGCAGTATTTT.

V is TRBV28 and J is TRBJ2-3; 13 bases line up with TRBD2. Germline V gene data show CDR1 as MDHEN and CDR2 as SYDVKM. The CDR3 contains 15 residues. J was trimmed by 4 bases and V by 6 bases; bases with no gene match: 4. The CDR3 here is CASRPGLAGSDTQYF. The CDR3 coding sequence is TGTGCCAGCAGGCCGGGACTAGCGGGATCAGATACGCAGTATTTT.

V and J are TRBV5-1 and TRBJ2-1; tentatively, D is TRBD1 (5 bases). CDR1 and CDR2 from the germline V gene are SGHRS and YFSETQ. CDR3 length: 14 residues. The germline V and J ends were trimmed by 4 bases and 5 bases, with 13 bases remaining between them. DNA for the CDR3: TGCGCCAGCAGCCGCAGGGTCGCCGACAATGAGCAGTTCTTC. It encodes CASSRRVADNEQFF.

The CDR3 spells CASSGPRARKVQPQHF. CDR3 DNA: TGTGCCAGCTCAGGCCCGAGGGCAAGAAAGGTTCAGCCCCAGCATTTT. J is TRBJ1-5 and V is TRBV18; D gene unclear. The germline CDR1 and CDR2 sequences are KGHSH and LQKENI. V lost 5 bases to trimming and J lost 6 bases, with 20 bases between them. The CDR3 contains 16 residues.

V and J are TRBV5-6 and TRBJ1-4; perhaps TRBD1 as D (5 bases). V was trimmed by 1 base and J by 8 bases, leaving 12 bases between them. CDR1 is SGHDT and CDR2 is YYEEEE in the germline V gene. The CDR3 is 14 amino acids. The CDR3 region is CASSLIGVGEKLFF. The CDR3 nucleotides read TGTGCCAGCAGCTTGATAGGGGTCGGCGAAAAACTGTTTTTT.

This clone occurred once. The chain employs TRBV7-6 and TRBJ1-1; no reliable D call. Germline lookup yields CDR1 SGHVS and CDR2 FNYEAQ. The CDR3 is 14 amino acids. Trimming took off 5 bases at V and 6 bases at J, with 16 bases between the two ends. CDR3 amino acids: CASSPSEGVSEAFF. Written as DNA, the CDR3 is TGTGCCAGCAGCCCATCGGAGGGAGTCTCTGAAGCTTTCTTT.

This sequence joins TRBV14 and TRBJ2-7; the match to TRBD2 covers 11 bases. V lost 4 bases and J lost 2; bases outside the gene matches: 1. Germline V gene sequence: CDR1 SGHDN, CDR2 FVKESK. The CDR3 totals 14 residues. CDR3 region: CASSRLAGTYEQYF. Written as DNA, the CDR3 is TGTGCCAGCAGCCGACTAGCGGGAACCTACGAGCAGTACTTC.